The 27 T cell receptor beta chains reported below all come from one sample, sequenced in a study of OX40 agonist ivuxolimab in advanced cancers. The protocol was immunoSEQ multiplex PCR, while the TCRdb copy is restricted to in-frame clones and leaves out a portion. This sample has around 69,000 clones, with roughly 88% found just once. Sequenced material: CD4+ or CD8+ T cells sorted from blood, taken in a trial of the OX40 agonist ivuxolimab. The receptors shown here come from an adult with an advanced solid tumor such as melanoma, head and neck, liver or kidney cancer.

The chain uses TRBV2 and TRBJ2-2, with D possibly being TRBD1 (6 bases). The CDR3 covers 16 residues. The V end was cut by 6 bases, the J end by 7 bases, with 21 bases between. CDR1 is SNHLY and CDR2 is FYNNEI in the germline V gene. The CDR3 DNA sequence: TGTGCCAGCAGCAGAAGGACCAGGGGTGTCCTCGGGGAGCTGTTTTTT. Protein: CASSRRTRGVLGELFF.

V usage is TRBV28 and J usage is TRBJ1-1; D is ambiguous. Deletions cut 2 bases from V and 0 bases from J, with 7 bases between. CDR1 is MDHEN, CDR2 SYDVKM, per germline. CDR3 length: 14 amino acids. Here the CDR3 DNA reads TGTGCCAGCAGTTTAAAAGGGCTGAACACTGAAGCTTTCTTT. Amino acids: CASSLKGLNTEAFF.

CDR3 in DNA: TGTGCCAGCAGGGGCGCAGATACGCAGTATTTT. It specifies CASRGADTQYF. The V call is TRBV27, the J call TRBJ2-3; D unclear. The germline gives CDR1 MNHEY, CDR2 SMNVEV (reference sequence). CDR3 length: 11 amino acids. V dropped 6 bases and J dropped 4 bases, with 5 bases sitting between them.

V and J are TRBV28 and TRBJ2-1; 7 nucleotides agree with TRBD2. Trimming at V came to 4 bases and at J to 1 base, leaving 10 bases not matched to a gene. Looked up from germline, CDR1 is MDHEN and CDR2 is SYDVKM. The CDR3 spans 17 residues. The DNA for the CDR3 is TGTGCCAGCAGTTCCCCTGTCGCGGGAGCGTCCTACAATGAGCAGTTCTTC. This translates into CASSSPVAGASYNEQFF. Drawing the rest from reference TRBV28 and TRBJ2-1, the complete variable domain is DVKVTQSSRYLVKRTGEKVFLECVQDMDHENMFWYRQDPGLGLRLIYFSYDVKMKEKGDIPEGYSVSREKKERFSLILESASTNQTSMYLCASSSPVAGASYNEQFFGPGTRLTVL.

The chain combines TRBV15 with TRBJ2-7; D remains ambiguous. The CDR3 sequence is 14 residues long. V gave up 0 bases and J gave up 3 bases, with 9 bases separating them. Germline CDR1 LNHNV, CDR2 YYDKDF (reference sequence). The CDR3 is CATSRDRRDYEQYF. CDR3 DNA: TGTGCCACCAGCAGAGATAGGAGAGACTACGAGCAGTACTTC.

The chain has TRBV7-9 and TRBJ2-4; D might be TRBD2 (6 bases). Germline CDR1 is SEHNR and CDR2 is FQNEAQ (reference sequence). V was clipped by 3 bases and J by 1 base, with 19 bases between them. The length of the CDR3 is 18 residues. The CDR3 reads CASSFRSLGLEAKNIQYF. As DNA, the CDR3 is TGTGCCAGCAGCTTTCGGTCTTTGGGACTTGAGGCCAAAAACATTCAGTACTTC.

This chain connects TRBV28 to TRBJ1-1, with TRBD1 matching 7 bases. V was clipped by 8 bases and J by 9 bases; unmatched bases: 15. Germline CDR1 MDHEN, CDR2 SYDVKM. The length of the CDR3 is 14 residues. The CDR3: CASGSSGGTLKAFF. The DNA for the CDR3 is TGTGCCAGCGGTTCCTCAGGGGGAACACTTAAAGCTTTCTTT. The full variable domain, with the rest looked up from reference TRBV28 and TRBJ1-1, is DVKVTQSSRYLVKRTGEKVFLECVQDMDHENMFWYRQDPGLGLRLIYFSYDVKMKEKGDIPEGYSVSREKKERFSLILESASTNQTSMYLCASGSSGGTLKAFFGQGTRLTVV.

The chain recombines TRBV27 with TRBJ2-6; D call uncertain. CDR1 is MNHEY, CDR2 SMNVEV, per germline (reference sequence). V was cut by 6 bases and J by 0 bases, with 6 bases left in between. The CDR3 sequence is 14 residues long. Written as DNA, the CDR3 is TGTGCCAGCAGCCGGGTCTCTGGGGCCAACGTCCTGACTTTC. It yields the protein CASSRVSGANVLTF. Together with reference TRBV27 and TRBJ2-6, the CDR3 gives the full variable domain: EAQVTQNPRYLITVTGKKLTVTCSQNMNHEYMSWYRQDPGLGLRQIYYSMNVEVTDKGDVPEGYKVSRKEKRNFPLILESPSPNQTSLYFCASSRVSGANVLTFGAGSRLTVL.

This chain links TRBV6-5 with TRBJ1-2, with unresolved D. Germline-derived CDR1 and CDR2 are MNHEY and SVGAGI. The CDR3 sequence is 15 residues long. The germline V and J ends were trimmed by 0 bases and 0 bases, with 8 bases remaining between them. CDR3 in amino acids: CASSYSGSSNYGYTF. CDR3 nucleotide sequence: TGTGCCAGCAGTTACTCGGGAAGCTCTAACTATGGCTACACCTTC.

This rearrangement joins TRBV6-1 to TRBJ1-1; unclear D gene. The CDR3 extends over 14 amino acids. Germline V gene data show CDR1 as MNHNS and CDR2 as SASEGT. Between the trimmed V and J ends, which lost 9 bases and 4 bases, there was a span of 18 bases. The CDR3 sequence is CASQKTTAGTEAFF. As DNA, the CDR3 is TGTGCCAGTCAGAAGACTACCGCGGGCACTGAAGCTTTCTTT.

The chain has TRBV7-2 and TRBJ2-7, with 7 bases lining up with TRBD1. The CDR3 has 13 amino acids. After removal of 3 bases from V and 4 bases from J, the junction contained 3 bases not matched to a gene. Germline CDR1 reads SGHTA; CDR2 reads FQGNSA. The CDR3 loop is CASSFTGVYEQYF. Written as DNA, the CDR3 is TGTGCCAGCAGCTTTACAGGGGTTTACGAGCAGTACTTC.

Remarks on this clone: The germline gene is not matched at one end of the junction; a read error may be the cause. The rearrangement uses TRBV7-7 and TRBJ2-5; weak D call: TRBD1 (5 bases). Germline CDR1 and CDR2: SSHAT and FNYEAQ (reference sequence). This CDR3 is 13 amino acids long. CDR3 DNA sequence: TGTGCTAGCAGCTTAGACAGACTAGAGACCCAGTACTTC. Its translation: CASSLDRLETQYF.

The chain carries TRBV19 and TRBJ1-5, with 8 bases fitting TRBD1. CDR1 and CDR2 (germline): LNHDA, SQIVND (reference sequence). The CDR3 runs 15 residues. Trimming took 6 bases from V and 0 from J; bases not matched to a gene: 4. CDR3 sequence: CASRRQGNSNQPQHF. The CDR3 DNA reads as TGTGCCAGTAGGCGACAGGGGAATAGCAATCAGCCCCAGCATTTT.

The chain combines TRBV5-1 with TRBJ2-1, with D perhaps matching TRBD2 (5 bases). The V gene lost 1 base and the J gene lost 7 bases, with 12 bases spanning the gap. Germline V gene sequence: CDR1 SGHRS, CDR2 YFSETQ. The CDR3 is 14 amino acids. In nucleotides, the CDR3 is TGCGCCAGCAGCTTGTCGGGGAGTTGGAATGAGCAGTTCTTC. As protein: CASSLSGSWNEQFF. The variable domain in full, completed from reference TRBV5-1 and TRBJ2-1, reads KAGVTQTPRYLIKTRGQQVTLSCSPISGHRSVSWYQQTPGQGLQFLFEYFSETQRNKGNFPGRFSGRQFSNSRSEMNVSTLELGDSALYLCASSLSGSWNEQFFGPGTRLTVL.

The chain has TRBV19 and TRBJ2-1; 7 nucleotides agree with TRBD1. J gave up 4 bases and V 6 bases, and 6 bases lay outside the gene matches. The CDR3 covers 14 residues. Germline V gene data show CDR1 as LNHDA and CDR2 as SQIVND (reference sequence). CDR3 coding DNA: TGTGCCAGTAGGGGAGACAGGGCTTACAATGAGCAGTTCTTC. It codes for CASRGDRAYNEQFF.

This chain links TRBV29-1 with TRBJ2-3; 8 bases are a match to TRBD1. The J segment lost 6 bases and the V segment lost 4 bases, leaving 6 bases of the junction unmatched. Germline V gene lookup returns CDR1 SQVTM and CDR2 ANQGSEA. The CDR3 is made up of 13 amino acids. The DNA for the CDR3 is TGCAGCGTTGTTGGACAGGGACGGGATACGCAGTATTTT. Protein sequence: CSVVGQGRDTQYF.

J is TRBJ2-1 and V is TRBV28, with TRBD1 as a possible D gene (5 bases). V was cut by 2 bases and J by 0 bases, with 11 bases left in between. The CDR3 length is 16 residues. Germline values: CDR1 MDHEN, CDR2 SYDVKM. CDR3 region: CASSLAMGLSYNEQFF. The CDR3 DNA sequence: TGTGCCAGCAGTTTAGCGATGGGGCTCTCCTACAATGAGCAGTTCTTC.

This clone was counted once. CDR3 in DNA: TGTGCCAGCAGTGCGGACACCTACAGCACAGATACGCAGTATTTT. Translation: CASSADTYSTDTQYF. V and J are TRBV25-1 and TRBJ2-3; maybe TRBD1 (5 bases). The germline V gene has CDR1 MGHDK and CDR2 SYGVNS. This CDR3 comprises 15 residues. Between the trimmed V and J ends, which lost 4 bases and 0 bases, there was a span of 11 bases.

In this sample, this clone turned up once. The DNA for the CDR3 is TGCGCCAGCTCGGAGGGGACTCGCGTCGCCTACGAGCAGTACTTC. It specifies CASSEGTRVAYEQYF. The chain employs TRBV5-1 and TRBJ2-5, with D possibly matching TRBD2 (6 bases). The J call is in doubt because the DNA end fits TRBJ2-7 better. CDR1 SGHRS and CDR2 YFSETQ come from the germline V gene. CDR3 length: 15 amino acids.

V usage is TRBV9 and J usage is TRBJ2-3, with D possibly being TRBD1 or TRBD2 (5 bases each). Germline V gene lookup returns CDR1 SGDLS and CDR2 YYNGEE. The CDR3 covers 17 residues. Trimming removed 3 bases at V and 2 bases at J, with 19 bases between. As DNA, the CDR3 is TGTGCCAGCAGCGCCCGGGCCACGGGACGCTCCACAGATACGCAGTATTTT. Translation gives CASSARATGRSTDTQYF.

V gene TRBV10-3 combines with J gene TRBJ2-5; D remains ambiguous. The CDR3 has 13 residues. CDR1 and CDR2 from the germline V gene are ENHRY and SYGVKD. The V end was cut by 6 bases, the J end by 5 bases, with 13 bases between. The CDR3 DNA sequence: TGTGCCATCAGCCTGAGGCCCGGGGAGACCCAGTACTTC. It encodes CAISLRPGETQYF.

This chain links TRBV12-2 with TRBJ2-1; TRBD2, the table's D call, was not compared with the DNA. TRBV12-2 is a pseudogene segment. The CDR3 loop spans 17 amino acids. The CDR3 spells CASRLATSGRREDEQFF. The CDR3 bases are TGTGCAAGTCGCTTAGCAACTAGCGGGAGGCGTGAGGATGAGCAGTTCTTC.

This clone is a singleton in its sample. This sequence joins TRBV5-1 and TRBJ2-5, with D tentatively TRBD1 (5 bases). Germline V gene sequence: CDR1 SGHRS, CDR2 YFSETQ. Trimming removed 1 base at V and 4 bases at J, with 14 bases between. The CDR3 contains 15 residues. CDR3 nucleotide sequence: TGCGCCAGCAGCTTGCAGCCAGGGTCAGGAGAGACCCAGTACTTC. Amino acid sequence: CASSLQPGSGETQYF.

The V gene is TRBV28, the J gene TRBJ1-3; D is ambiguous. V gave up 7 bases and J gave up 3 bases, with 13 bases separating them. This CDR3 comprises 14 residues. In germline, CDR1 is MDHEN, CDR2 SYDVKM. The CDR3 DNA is TGTGCCAGCATAGACCGGACGGGTGGAAACACCATATATTTT. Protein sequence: CASIDRTGGNTIYF. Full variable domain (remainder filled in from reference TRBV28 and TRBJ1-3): DVKVTQSSRYLVKRTGEKVFLECVQDMDHENMFWYRQDPGLGLRLIYFSYDVKMKEKGDIPEGYSVSREKKERFSLILESASTNQTSMYLCASIDRTGGNTIYFGEGSWLTVV.

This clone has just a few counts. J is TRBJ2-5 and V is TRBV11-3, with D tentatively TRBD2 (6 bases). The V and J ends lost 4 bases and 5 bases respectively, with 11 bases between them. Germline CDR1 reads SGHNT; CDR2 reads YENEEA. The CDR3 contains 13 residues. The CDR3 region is CASSSGGVETQYF. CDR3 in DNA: TGTGCCAGCAGCTCGGGCGGGGTGGAGACCCAGTACTTC.

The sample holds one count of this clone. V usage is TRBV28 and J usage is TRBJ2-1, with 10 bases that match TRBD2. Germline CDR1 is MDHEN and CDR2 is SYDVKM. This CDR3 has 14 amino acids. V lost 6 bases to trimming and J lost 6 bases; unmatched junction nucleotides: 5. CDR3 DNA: TGTGCCAGCAGCTCACTAGCGGGACGCAATGAGCAGTTCTTC. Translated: CASSSLAGRNEQFF.

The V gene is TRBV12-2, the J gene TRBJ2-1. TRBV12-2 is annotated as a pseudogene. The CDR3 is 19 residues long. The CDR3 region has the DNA TGTGCAAGTCGCTTATCCCCGTCTGGCCTTAAGAGCTCCTACAATGAGCAGTTCTTC. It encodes CASRLSPSGLKSSYNEQFF.